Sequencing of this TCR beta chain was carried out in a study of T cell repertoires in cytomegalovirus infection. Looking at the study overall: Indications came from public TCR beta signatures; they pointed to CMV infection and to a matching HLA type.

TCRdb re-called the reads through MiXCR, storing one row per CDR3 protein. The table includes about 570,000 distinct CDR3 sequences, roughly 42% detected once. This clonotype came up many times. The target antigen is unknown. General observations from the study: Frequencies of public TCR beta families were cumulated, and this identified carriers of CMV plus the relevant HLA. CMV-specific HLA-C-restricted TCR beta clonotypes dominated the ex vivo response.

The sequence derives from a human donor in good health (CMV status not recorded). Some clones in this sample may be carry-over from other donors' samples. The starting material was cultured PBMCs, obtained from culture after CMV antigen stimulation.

For the CDR3, the DNA is TGTGCCAGCAGTCCGGGGGTCCCCTCCTACGAGCAGTACTTC. Its protein product is CASSPGVPSYEQYF. J is TRBJ2-7 and V is TRBV7-8; D might be TRBD2 (6 bases). Germline V gene sequence: CDR1 SGHVS, CDR2 FQNEAQ. Between the trimmed V and J ends, which lost 6 bases and 0 bases, there was a span of 12 bases. The CDR3 spans 14 residues.